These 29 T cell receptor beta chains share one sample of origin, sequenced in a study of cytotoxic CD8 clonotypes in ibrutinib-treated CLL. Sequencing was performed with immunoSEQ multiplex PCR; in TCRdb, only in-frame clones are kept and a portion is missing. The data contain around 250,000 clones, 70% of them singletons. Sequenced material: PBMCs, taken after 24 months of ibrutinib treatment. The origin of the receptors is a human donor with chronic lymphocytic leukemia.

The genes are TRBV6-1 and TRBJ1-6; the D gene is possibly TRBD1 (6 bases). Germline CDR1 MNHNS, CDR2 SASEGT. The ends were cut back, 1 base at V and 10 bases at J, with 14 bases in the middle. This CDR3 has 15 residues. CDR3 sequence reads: CASSEVSGARSPLHF. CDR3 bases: TGTGCCAGCAGTGAAGTTTCGGGGGCGCGGTCACCCCTCCACTTT.

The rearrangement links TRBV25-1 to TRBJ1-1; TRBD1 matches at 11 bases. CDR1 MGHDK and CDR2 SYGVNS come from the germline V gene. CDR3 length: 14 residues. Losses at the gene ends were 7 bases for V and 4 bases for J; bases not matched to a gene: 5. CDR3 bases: TGTGCCAGCACCTCCGGGACAGGGGGCACTGAAGCTTTCTTT. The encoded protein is CASTSGTGGTEAFF. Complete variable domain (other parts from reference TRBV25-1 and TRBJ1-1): EADIYQTPRYLVIGTGKKITLECSQTMGHDKMYWYQQDPGMELHLIHYSYGVNSTEKGDLSSESTVSRIRTEHFPLTLESARPSHTSQYLCASTSGTGGTEAFFGQGTRLTVV.

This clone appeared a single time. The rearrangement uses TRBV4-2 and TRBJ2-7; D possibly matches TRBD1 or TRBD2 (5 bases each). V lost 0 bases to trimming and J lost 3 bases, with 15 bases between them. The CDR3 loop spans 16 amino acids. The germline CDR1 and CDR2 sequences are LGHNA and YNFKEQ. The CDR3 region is CASSQELAGSGYEQYF. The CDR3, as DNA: TGTGCCAGCAGCCAAGAATTGGCAGGGAGCGGCTACGAGCAGTACTTC.

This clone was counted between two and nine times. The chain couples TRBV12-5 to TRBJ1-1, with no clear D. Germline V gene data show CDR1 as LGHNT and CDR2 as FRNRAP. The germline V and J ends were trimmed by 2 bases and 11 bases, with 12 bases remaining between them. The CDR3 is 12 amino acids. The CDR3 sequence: CASGLPQLPAFF. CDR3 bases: TGTGCTAGTGGTTTGCCGCAGTTGCCGGCTTTCTTT. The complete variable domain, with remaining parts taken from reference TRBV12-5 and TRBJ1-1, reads DARVTQTPRHKVTEMGQEVTMRCQPILGHNTVFWYRQTMMQGLELLAYFRNRAPLDDSGMPKDRFSAEMPDATLATLKIQPSEPRDSAVYFCASGLPQLPAFFGQGTRLTVV.

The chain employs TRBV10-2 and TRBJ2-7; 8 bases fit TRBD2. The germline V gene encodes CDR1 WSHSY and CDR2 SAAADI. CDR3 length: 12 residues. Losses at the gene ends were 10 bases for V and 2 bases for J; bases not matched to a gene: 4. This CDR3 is CATREGAYEQYF. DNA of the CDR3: TGCGCCACCCGGGAGGGCGCCTACGAGCAGTACTTC.

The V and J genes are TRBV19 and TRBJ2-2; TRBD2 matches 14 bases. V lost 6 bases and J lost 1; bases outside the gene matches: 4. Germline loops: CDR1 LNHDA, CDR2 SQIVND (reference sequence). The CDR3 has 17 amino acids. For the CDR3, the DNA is TGTGCCAGTAGGAGACTAGCGGGAGGGTTGAACACCGGGGAGCTGTTTTTT. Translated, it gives CASRRLAGGLNTGELFF.

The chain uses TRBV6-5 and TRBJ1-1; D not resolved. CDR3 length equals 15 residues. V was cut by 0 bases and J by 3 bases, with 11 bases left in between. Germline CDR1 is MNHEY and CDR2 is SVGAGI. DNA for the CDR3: TGTGCCAGCAGTTACTCGAAAGTCTCAGACACTGAAGCTTTCTTT. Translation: CASSYSKVSDTEAFF.

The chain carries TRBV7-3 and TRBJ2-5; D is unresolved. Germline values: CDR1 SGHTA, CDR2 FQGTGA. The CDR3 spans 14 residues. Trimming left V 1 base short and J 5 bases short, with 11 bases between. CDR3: CASSLKPDGETQYF. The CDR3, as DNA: TGTGCCAGCAGCTTAAAGCCAGATGGGGAGACCCAGTACTTC. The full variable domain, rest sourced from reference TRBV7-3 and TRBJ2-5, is GAGVSQTPSNKVTEKGKYVELRCDPISGHTALYWYRQSLGQGPEFLIYFQGTGAADDSGLPNDRFFAVRPEGSVSTLKIQRTERGDSAVYLCASSLKPDGETQYFGPGTRLLVL.

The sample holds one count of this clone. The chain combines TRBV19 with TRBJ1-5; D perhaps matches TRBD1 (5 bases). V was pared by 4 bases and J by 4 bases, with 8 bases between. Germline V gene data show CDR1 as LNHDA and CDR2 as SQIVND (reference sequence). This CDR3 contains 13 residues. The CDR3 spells CASSNSGNQPQHF. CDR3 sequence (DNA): TGTGCCAGTAGTAATTCAGGGAATCAGCCCCAGCATTTT.

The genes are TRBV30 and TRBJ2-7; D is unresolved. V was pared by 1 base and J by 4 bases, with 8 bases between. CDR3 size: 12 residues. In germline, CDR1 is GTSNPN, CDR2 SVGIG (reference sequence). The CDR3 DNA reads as TGTGCCTGGAGTGACTCGACATACGAGCAGTACTTC. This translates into CAWSDSTYEQYF.

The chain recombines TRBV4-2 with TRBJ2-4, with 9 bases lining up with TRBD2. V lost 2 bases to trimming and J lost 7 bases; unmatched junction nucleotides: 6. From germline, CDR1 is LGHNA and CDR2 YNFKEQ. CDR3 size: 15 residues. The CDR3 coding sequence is TGTGCCAGCAGCCAACAATTAGCGGGAGTCAACATTCAGTACTTC. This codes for CASSQQLAGVNIQYF.

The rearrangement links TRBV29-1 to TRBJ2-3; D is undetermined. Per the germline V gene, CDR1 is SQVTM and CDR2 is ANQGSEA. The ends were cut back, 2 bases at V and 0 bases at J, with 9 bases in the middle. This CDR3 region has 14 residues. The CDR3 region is CSVESDPSTDTQYF. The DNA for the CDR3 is TGCAGCGTTGAAAGTGATCCTAGCACAGATACGCAGTATTTT.

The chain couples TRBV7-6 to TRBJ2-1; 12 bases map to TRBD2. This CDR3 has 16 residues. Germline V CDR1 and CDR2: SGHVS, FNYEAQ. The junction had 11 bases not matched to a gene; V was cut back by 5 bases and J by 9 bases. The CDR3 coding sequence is TGTGCCAGCAGCGGGGGACCAGGACTAGCGGGGAGTGAGCAGTTCTTC. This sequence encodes CASSGGPGLAGSEQFF.

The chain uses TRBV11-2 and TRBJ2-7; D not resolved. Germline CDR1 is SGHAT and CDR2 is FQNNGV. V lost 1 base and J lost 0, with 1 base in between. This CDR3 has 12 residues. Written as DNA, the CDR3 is TGTGCCAGCAGCTTAGCCTCCTACGAGCAGTACTTC. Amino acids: CASSLASYEQYF.

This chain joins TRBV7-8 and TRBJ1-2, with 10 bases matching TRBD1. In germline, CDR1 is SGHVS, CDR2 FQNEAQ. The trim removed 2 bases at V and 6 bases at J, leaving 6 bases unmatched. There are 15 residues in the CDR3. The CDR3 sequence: CASSLNDRGQDGYTF. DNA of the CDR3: TGTGCCAGCAGCTTAAACGACAGGGGGCAGGATGGCTACACCTTC. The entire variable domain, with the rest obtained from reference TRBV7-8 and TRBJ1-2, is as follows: GAGVSQSPRYKVAKRGQDVALRCDPISGHVSLFWYQQALGQGPEFLTYFQNEAQLDKSGLPSDRFFAERPEGSVSTLKIQRTQQEDSAVYLCASSLNDRGQDGYTFGSGTRLTVV.

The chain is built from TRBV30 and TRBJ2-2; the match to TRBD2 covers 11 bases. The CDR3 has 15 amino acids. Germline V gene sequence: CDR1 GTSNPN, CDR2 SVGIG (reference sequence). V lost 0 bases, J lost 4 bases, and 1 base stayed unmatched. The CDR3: CAWSVLAGVTGELFF. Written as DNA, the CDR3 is TGTGCCTGGAGTGTACTAGCGGGAGTCACCGGGGAGCTGTTTTTT.

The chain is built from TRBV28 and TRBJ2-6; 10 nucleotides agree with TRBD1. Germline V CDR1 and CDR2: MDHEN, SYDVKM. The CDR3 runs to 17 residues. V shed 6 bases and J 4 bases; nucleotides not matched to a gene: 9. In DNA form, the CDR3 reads TGTGCCAGCAGCCTTGACAGGGGGCCTGGAGGGGCCAACGTCCTGACTTTC. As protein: CASSLDRGPGGANVLTF.

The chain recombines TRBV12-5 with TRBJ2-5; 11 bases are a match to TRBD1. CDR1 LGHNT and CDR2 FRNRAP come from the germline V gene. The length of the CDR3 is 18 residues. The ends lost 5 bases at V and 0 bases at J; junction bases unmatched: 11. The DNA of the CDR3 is TGTGCTAGTGGTCATTCCGGGACAGGGGGACCATACCAAGAGACCCAGTACTTC. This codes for CASGHSGTGGPYQETQYF.

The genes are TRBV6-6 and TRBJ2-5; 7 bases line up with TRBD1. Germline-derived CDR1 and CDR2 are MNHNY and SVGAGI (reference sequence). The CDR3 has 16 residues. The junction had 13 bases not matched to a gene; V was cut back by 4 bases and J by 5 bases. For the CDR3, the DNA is TGTGCCAGCAGTTCATTCCGACAGGGAGTTAAGGAGACCCAGTACTTC. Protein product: CASSSFRQGVKETQYF.

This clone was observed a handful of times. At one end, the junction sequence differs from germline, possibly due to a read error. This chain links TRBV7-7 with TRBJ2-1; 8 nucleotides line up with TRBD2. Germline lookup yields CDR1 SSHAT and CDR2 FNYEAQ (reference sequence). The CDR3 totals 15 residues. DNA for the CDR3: TGTGCTAGCAGCCTAACAGCGGGAGTTCATAATGAGCAGTTCTTC. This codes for CASSLTAGVHNEQFF. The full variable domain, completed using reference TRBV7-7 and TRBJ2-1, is GAGVSQSPRYKVTKRGQDVTLRCDPISSHATLYWYQQALGQGPEFLTYFNYEAQPDKSGLPSDRFSAERPEGSISTLTIQRTEQRDSAMYRCASSLTAGVHNEQFFGPGTRLTVL.

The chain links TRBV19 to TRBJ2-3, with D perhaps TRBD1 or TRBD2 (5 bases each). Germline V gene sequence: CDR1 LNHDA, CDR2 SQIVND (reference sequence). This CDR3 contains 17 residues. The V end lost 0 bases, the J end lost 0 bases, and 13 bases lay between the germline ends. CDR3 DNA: TGTGCCAGTAGTATAGATGCCCCCCGGGACAGCACAGATACGCAGTATTTT. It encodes CASSIDAPRDSTDTQYF.

CDR3 nucleotides: TGTGCCAGCACCTTTATAGCGGGAGGCTACGAGCAGTACTTC. It is translated as CASTFIAGGYEQYF. This chain connects TRBV27 to TRBJ2-7, with 10 positions matching TRBD2. Trimming took 7 bases from V and 3 from J; bases not matched to a gene: 6. CDR1 and CDR2 from the germline V gene are MNHEY and SMNVEV (reference sequence). This CDR3 region has 14 residues.

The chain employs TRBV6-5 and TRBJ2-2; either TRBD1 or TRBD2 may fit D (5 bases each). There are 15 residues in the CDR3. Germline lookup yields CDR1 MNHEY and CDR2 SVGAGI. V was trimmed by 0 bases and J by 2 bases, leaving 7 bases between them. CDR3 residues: CASSYSRGNTGELFF. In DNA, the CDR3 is TGTGCCAGCAGTTACTCGAGGGGTAACACCGGGGAGCTGTTTTTT.

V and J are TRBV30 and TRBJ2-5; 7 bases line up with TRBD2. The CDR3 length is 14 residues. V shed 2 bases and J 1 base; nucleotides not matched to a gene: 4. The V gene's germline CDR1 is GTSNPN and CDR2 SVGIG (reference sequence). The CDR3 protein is CAWSSWEGQETQYF. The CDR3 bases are TGTGCCTGGAGTTCGTGGGAGGGCCAAGAGACCCAGTACTTC.

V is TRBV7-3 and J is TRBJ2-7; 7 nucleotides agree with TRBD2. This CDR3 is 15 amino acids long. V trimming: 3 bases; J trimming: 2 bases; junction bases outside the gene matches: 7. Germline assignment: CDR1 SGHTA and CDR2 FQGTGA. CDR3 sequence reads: CASSLASSGPYEQYF. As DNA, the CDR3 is TGTGCCAGCAGCTTGGCATCTAGCGGCCCCTACGAGCAGTACTTC.

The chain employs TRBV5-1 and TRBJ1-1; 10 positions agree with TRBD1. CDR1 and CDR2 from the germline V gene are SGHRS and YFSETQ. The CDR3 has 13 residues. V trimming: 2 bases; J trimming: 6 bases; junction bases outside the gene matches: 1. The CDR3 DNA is TGCGCCAGCAGCTTTGGGACAGGGGCTGAAGCTTTCTTT. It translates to CASSFGTGAEAFF.

The CDR3 nucleotides are TGTGCCAGCAGTTCTCATCAGGGGGCGGAAGGTCAGCCCCAGCATTTT. This codes for CASSSHQGAEGQPQHF. V is TRBV28 and J is TRBJ1-5; TRBD1 agrees at 8 bases. After removal of 4 bases from V and 6 bases from J, the junction contained 11 bases not matched to a gene. This CDR3 has 16 residues. Germline V lookup: CDR1 MDHEN, CDR2 SYDVKM.

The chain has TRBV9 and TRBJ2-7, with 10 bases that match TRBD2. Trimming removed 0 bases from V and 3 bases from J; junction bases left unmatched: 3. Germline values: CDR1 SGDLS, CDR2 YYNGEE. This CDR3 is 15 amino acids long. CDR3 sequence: CASSVAGTSDYEQYF. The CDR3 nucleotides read TGTGCCAGCAGCGTAGCAGGGACTAGCGACTACGAGCAGTACTTC.

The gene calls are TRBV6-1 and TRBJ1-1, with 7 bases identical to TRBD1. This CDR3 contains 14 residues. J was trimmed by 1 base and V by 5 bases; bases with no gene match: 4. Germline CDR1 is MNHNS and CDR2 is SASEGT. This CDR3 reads CASSLGTANTEAFF. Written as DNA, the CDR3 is TGTGCCAGCAGTCTAGGGACAGCGAACACTGAAGCTTTCTTT.